Detailed here is one TCR beta chain. Its antigen is unknown. The source of the sample is a study of cytomegalovirus exposure and HLA in healthy donors. V shed 7 bases, J shed 3 bases, and the junction held 7 bases outside the gene matches. CDR3 length: 13 amino acids. Germline CDR1 reads SQVTM; CDR2 reads ANQGSEA. Study conclusions and caveats: One later analysis, an examination of the 120 or so validation repertoires, found that first-cohort TCR clusters tended to co-occur in them. 150 to 200 TCR beta chains were listed as cytomegalovirus-associated.

Here immunoSEQ multiplex PCR was the method, and the copy in TCRdb shows in-frame clones only, minus some. The table records 150,000 to 200,000 clones, approximately 80% of them present only once. The clonotype originates from a man aged 18 to 29 in good health and CMV-seropositive. The gene calls are TRBV29-1 and TRBJ2-3; 7 bases line up with TRBD1. Material for sequencing was PBMCs. CDR3 protein: CSAGDSETDTQYF. The CDR3, as DNA: TGCAGCGCTGGGGACAGCGAAACAGATACGCAGTATTTT.